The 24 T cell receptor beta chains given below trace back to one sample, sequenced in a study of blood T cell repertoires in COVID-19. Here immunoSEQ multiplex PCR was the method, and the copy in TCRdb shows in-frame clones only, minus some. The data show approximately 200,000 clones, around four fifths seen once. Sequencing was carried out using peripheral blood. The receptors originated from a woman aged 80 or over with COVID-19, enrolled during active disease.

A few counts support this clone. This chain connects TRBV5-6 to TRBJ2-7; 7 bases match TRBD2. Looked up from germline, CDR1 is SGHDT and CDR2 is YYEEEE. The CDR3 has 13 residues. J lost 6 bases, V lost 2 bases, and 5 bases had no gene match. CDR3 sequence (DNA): TGTGCCAGCAGCTTCGGGGAGGGGCGCGAGCAGTACTTC. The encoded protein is CASSFGEGREQYF. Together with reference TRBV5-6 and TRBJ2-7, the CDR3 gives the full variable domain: DAGVTQSPTHLIKTRGQQVTLRCSPKSGHDTVSWYQQALGQGPQFIFQYYEEEERQRGNFPDRFSGHQFPNYSSELNVNALLLGDSALYLCASSFGEGREQYFGPGTRLTVT.

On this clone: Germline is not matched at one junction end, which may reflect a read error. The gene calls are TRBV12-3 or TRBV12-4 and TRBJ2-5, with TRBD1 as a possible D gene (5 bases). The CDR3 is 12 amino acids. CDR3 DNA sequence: TGTGCCAGCAGTTTAGCGCTCAGGGAAAAGAACTTC. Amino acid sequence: CASSLALREKNF.

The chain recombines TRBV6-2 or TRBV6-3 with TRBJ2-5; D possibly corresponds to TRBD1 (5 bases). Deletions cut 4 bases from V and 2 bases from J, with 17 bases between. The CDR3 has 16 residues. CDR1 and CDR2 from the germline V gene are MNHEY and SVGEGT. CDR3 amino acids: CASSSGRSRVQETQYF. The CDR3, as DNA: TGTGCCAGCAGTTCAGGGCGATCTAGGGTACAAGAGACCCAGTACTTC.

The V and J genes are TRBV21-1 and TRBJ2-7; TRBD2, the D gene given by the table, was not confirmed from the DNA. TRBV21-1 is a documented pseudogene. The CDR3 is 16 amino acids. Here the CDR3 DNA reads TGTGCCAGCAGCCGAAGTAGGGCTAGCGGGGACTACGAGCAGTACTTC. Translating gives CASSRSRASGDYEQYF.

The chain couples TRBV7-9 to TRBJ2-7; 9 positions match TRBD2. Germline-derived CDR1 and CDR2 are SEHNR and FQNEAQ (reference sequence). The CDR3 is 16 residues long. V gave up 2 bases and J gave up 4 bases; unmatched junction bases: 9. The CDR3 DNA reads TGTGCCAGCAGCTTAATCCGACTAGCGGTAAGTTACGAGCAGTACGTC. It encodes CASSLIRLAVSYEQYV.

CDR3 sequence reads: CASRRGETQYF. The CDR3 bases are TGTGCCAGCAGGCGAGGAGAGACCCAGTACTTC. The chain joins TRBV6-5 to TRBJ2-5; unclear D gene. The CDR3 is 11 amino acids. V lost 6 bases and J 4 bases, leaving 6 bases between the germline ends. The germline gives CDR1 MNHEY, CDR2 SVGAGI.

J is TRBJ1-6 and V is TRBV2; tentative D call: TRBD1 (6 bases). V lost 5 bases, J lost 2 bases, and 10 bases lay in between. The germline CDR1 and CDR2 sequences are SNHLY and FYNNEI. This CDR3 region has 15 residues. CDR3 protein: CASSFDRTYNSPLHF. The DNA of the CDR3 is TGTGCCAGCAGTTTTGACAGGACCTATAATTCACCCCTCCACTTT. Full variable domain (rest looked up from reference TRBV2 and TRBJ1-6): EPEVTQTPSHQVTQMGQEVILRCVPISNHLYFYWYRQILGQKVEFLVSFYNNEISEKSEIFDDQFSVERPDGSNFTLKIRSTKLEDSAMYFCASSFDRTYNSPLHFGNGTRLTVT.

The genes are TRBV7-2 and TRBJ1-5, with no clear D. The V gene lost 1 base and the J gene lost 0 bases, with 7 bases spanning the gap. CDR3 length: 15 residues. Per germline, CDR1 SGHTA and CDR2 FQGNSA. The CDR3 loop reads CASSLDGNSNQPQHF. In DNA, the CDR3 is TGTGCCAGCAGCTTAGACGGGAATAGCAATCAGCCCCAGCATTTT.

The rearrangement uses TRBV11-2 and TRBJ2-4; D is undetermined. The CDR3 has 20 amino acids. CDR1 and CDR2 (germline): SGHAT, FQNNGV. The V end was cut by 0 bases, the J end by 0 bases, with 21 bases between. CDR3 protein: CASSLDLSARFQVAKNIQYF. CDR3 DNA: TGTGCCAGCAGCTTAGATCTGTCCGCCCGGTTCCAGGTAGCCAAAAACATTCAGTACTTC.

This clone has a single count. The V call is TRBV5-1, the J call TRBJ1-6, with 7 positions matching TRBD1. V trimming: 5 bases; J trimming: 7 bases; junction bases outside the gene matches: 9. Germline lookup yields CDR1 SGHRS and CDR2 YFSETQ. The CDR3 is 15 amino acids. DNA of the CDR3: TGCGCCAGCAGACCAACAGGGGTGGAGAATTCACCCCTCCACTTT. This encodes CASRPTGVENSPLHF.

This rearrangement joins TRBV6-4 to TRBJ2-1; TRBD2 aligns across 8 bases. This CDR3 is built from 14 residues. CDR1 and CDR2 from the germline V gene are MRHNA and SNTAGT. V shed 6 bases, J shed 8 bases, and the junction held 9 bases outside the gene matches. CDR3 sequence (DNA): TGTGCCAGCAGACTAGGAGCGGGGGCGCATGAGCAGTTCTTC. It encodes CASRLGAGAHEQFF.

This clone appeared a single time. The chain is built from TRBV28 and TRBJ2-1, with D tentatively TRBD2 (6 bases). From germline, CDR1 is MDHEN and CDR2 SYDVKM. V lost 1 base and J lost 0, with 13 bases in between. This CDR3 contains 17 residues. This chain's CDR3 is CASSLLAAQSSYNEQFF. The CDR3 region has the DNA TGTGCCAGCAGTTTATTAGCGGCCCAGAGCTCCTACAATGAGCAGTTCTTC.

Written as DNA, the CDR3 is TGTGCCAGTAGTCCGGGACATAGCTGGGATACACCCCTCCACTTT. Translating it yields CASSPGHSWDTPLHF. The gene calls are TRBV19 and TRBJ1-6, with TRBD1 as a possible D gene (6 bases). Germline loops: CDR1 LNHDA, CDR2 SQIVND (reference sequence). V was trimmed by 5 bases and J by 11 bases, leaving 19 bases between them. The CDR3 covers 15 residues.

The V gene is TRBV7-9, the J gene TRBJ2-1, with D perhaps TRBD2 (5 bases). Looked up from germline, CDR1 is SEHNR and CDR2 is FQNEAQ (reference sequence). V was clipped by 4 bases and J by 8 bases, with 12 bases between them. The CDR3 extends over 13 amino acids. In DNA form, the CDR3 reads TGTGCCAGCAGCTACCTCTACGGGGATGAGCAGTTCTTC. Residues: CASSYLYGDEQFF.

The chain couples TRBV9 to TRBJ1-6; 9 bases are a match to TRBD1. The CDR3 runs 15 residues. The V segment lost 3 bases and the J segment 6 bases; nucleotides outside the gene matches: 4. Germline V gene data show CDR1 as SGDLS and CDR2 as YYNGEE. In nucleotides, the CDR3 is TGTGCCAGCAGCGGCGGACAGGGGAGTAATTCACCCCTCCACTTT. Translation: CASSGGQGSNSPLHF.

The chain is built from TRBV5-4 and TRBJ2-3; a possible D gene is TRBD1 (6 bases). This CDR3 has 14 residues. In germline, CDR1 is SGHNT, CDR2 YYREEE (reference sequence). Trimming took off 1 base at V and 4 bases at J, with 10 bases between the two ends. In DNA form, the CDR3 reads TGTGCCAGCAGCTTGCAGGGGTTGGCAGATACGCAGTATTTT. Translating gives CASSLQGLADTQYF.

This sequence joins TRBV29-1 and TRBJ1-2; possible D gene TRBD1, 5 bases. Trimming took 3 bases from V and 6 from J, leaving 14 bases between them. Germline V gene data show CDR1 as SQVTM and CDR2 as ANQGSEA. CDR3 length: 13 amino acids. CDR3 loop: CSVEGPGRHGYTF. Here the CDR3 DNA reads TGCAGCGTTGAGGGCCCAGGGCGTCATGGCTACACCTTC.

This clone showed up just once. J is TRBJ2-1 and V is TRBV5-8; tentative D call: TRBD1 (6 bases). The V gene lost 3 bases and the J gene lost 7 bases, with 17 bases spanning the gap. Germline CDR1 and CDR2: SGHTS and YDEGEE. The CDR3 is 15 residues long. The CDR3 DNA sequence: TGTGCCAGCAGCTCCACCAGGGGTATGGGGAATGAGCAGTTCTTC. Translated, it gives CASSSTRGMGNEQFF.

This CDR3 reads CASSAGQGASQPQHF. CDR3 DNA: TGTGCCAGCAGCGCCGGACAGGGGGCAAGTCAGCCCCAGCATTTT. This sequence joins TRBV9 and TRBJ1-5, with 11 positions matching TRBD1. CDR1 and CDR2 from the germline V gene are SGDLS and YYNGEE. After removal of 3 bases from V and 6 bases from J, the junction contained 5 bases not matched to a gene. The CDR3 spans 15 residues.

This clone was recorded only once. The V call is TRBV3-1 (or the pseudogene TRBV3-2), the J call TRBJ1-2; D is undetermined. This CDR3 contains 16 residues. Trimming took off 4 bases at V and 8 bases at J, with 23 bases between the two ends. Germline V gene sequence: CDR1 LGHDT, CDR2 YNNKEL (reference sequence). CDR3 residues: CASSRVQAKELEGYTF. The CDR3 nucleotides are TGTGCCAGCAGCCGAGTCCAAGCGAAGGAACTGGAGGGCTACACCTTC.

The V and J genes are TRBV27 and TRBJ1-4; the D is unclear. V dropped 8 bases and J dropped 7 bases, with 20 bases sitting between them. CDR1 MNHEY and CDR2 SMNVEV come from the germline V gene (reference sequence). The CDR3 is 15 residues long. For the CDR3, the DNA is TGTGCCAGCCGAATCGGTGCGTTCGCCGGTGAAAAACTGTTTTTT. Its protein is CASRIGAFAGEKLFF.

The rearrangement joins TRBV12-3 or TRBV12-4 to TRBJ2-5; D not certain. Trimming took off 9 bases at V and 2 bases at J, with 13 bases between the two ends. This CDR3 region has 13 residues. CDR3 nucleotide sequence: TGTGCCAGTCGTGTAGCAGTACAAGAGACCCAGTACTTC. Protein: CASRVAVQETQYF.

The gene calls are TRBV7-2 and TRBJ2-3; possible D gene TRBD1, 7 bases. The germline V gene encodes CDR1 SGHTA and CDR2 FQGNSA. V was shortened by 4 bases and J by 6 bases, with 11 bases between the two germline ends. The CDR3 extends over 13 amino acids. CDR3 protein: CASSSQGGDTQYF. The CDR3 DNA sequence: TGTGCCAGCAGCTCGCAGGGGGGCGATACGCAGTATTTT.

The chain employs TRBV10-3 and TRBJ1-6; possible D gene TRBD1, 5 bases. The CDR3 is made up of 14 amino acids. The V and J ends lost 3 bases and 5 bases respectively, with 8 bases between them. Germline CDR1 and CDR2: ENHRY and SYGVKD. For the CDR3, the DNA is TGTGCCATCAGTGACAGGGATGATAATTCACCCCTCCACTTT. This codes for CAISDRDDNSPLHF.